This T cell receptor (beta chain) originates from a study of T cell responses to AZD1222 COVID-19 vaccine. Pooling was applied to second doses at about 4 or about 12 weeks. TCRdb keeps only in-frame clones here, not all; method: immunoSEQ multiplex PCR. This sample yields approximately 42,000 clones, of which 70% to 90% are seen a single time; 25% belongs to the top ten. Looked up from germline, CDR1 is LGHDT and CDR2 is YNNKEL (reference sequence). V trimming: 3 bases; J trimming: 2 bases; junction bases outside the gene matches: 6. The CDR3 spans 16 residues. This sample comprised peripheral blood, obtained 28 days after the second AZD1222 dose. The TCR was taken from an adult who received the AZD1222 COVID-19 vaccine. J is TRBJ2-1 and V is TRBV3-1 (or the pseudogene TRBV3-2), with TRBD2 matching over 8 bases. The CDR3 protein is CASSQVAGGAYNEQFF. In DNA, the CDR3 is TGTGCCAGCAGCCAGGTAGCCGGGGGGGCCTACAATGAGCAGTTCTTC.